The clone carrying this TCR beta chain was seen more than once but under ten times. Participants were aged about 18 to 100 years from approximately 23 US areas. The CDR3 covers 17 residues. Germline V CDR1 and CDR2: SGHTA, FQGNSA. Losses at the gene ends were 1 base for V and 2 bases for J; bases not matched to a gene: 7. The data derive from a study of blood T cell repertoires in COVID-19. On the study more broadly: Sources were T cells, B-cell-depleted T cells, or PBMCs; the material itself was cDNA or gDNA.

Measured with immunoSEQ multiplex PCR; TCRdb has only the in-frame clones, and not every one. Among fewer than 400,000 clones listed, 75% to 90% were seen once. The sequencing sample was made of PBMCs or T cells enriched from blood (not recorded which). The genes are TRBV7-2 and TRBJ2-2; 7 nucleotides align to TRBD1. This clonotype was sampled from a man aged 25-45 years who had recovered from COVID-19. The CDR3 DNA reads TGTGCCAGCAGCTTAGTTTTCGGGACAGTAAACACCGGGGAGCTGTTTTTT. This translates into CASSLVFGTVNTGELFF. The whole variable domain, remainder taken from reference TRBV7-2 and TRBJ2-2, is GAGVSQSPSNKVTEKGKDVELRCDPISGHTALYWYRQSLGQGLEFLIYFQGNSAPDKSGLPSDRFSAERTGGSVSTLTIQRTQQEDSAVYLCASSLVFGTVNTGELFFGEGSRLTVL.